A single T cell receptor (beta chain) is shown here with its context. The antigen is undetermined. This entry belongs to a study of vaccination and CD4 T cells after COVID-19. Overall study context: Overlapping spike peptides served as the stimulus for the cells. These peptides came from SARS-CoV-2 and from the common cold coronaviruses HCoV-NL63, HCoV-OC43 and HCoV-229E.

An Oncomine TCR Beta short-read assay was used to sequence the DNA from cultured CD4+ T cells. MiXCR was run by TCRdb on the PCR reads, yielding one entry per CDR3 protein. The table lists about 7,600 distinct CDR3 sequences, 65% to 75% of them singletons. As to treatment: 10-day PBMC culture with coronavirus spike peptide pools or control peptides (ViraFEST assay). The CDR3 has 15 amino acids. Germline V gene data show CDR1 as SGHRS and CDR2 as YFSETQ. The V and J ends lost 0 bases and 5 bases respectively, with 12 bases between them. This sequence joins TRBV5-1 and TRBJ2-1; no definite D call. This sample comprised cultured CD4+ T cells from blood, obtained after SARS-CoV-2 vaccination. This TCR derives from a human donor with COVID-19. The CDR3 sequence is CASSLGPNSNNEQFF. In nucleotides, the CDR3 is TGCGCCAGCAGCTTGGGGCCGAATTCAAACAATGAGCAGTTCTTC.